This entry lists 3 T cell receptor beta chains sequenced from one sample in a study of blood T cell repertoires in COVID-19. Clones were read by immunoSEQ multiplex PCR, and TCRdb kept only the in-frame ones, dropping some. Seen here are 150,000 or so clones, 70% to 85% observed once, and the top ten hold roughly 0.62%. Material for sequencing was peripheral blood. The source is a man aged 55 to 70 with COVID-19, enrolled during active disease.

The chain has TRBV29-1 and TRBJ1-2; maybe TRBD1 (5 bases). This CDR3 is built from 11 residues. CDR1 is SQVTM, CDR2 ANQGSEA, per germline. The CDR3 loop is CTFGAGVGYTF. The CDR3 DNA sequence: TGCACCTTTGGCGCGGGGGTTGGCTACACCTTC.

This chain joins TRBV9 and TRBJ1-1; 8 bases are shared with TRBD1. V shed 1 base, J shed 5 bases, and the junction held 4 bases outside the gene matches. The germline V gene encodes CDR1 SGDLS and CDR2 YYNGEE. The CDR3 totals 14 residues. DNA for the CDR3: TGTGCCAGCAGCGTACAGGGGGCGCAGACTGAAGCTTTCTTT. This codes for CASSVQGAQTEAFF.

The V call is TRBV4-3, the J call TRBJ1-5; 8 nucleotides match TRBD1. The CDR3 is 14 residues long. Germline-derived CDR1 and CDR2 are LGHNA and YSLEER. V shed 0 bases, J shed 5 bases, and the junction held 0 bases outside the gene matches. The CDR3 nucleotides read TGCGCCAGCAGCCAAGAGACAGGGGATCAGCCCCAGCATTTT. Translation: CASSQETGDQPQHF.